The sequence of this T cell receptor (beta chain) was determined in a study of Ad26.COV2.S vaccination and SARS-CoV-2 variants. V lost 5 bases and J 4 bases, leaving 11 bases between the germline ends. The CDR3 has 13 amino acids. Germline CDR1 is MNHEY and CDR2 is SMNVEV (reference sequence). Study-level findings and limits: Placebo recipients had lower spike-specific TCR breadth than vaccine recipients. Possibly, TCR breadth and depth analyses underestimated total T cell responses.

On this clone itself: Its specificity is not known.

Treatment indicated: roughly 20 received Ad26.COV2.S at low or high dose, single or two shots; 5 received placebo; per-sample allocation not given. Each sample was drawn 63 days after the first injection (of vaccine or placebo). This person who donated was an adult of 18-55 years in Boston. Libraries were prepared by immunoSEQ multiplex PCR; TCRdb keeps only in-frame clonotypes and omits some of them. The sample has about 430,000 clones; over 75% are singletons. Sequencing used peripheral blood, obtained in a trial of Ad26.COV2.S vaccine versus placebo. This sequence originates from a person between 18 and 65 years old who received the Ad26.COV2.S COVID-19 vaccine or a placebo. The chain uses TRBV27 and TRBJ1-2; D is undetermined. In nucleotides, the CDR3 is TGTGCCAGCAGTCCTAGGCCTATCTATGGCTACACCTTC. Its protein product is CASSPRPIYGYTF.